This T cell receptor beta chain was sequenced for a study of T cells after posttransplantation cyclophosphamide. Notes on the study in general: After PTCy, TRB diversity resembled that of CNI/methotrexate controls.

A note on this clone: Its antigen is as yet unknown.

V dropped 5 bases and J dropped 6; count of bases not matched to a gene: 15. The CDR3 spans 16 residues. Germline V gene data show CDR1 as MNHEY and CDR2 as SMNVEV (reference sequence). This table comes from immunoSEQ multiplex PCR, and its TCRdb copy is limited to in-frame clones, with some not included. The table lists 20,000 to 25,000 clones, around 73% of them singletons, with 0.6% to 0.75% in the top ten. This receptor was taken from a woman aged 60-75 years in good health, CMV-negative, and a related stem cell transplant donor. Sequences were obtained from memory CD4+ T cells sorted from PBMCs. The V and J genes are TRBV27 and TRBJ2-7; 8 positions agree with TRBD2. DNA for the CDR3: TGTGCCAGCAGTCTCACTTTGGGGACTAGGAGGTTCGAGCAGTACTTC. Its protein product is CASSLTLGTRRFEQYF.